This entry features one TCR beta chain sequence. No antigen is known for it. Repertoires were generated with immunoSEQ multiplex PCR, while TCRdb's copy carries only in-frame clones and drops some. The repertoire includes around 100,000 clones, 90% of them detected once, and 0.15% to 0.2% sits in the top ten. These data come from a study of OX40 agonist ivuxolimab in advanced cancers. Across the study: Ivuxolimab, an antibody that agonizes OX40 (CD134), was administered to the patients. Study-level points and caveats: Some of the lowest clonal expansion was seen in partial responders at 0.1-3.0 mg/kg.

The investigators sampled blood at baseline, at cycle 4 day 1, and at cycle 7 day 1. Germline assignment: CDR1 SQVTM and CDR2 ANQGSEA. The CDR3 runs 10 residues. The V and J ends lost 3 bases and 4 bases respectively, with 3 bases between them. The receptor was derived from an adult with an advanced solid tumor such as melanoma, head and neck, liver or kidney cancer. The input for sequencing was CD4+ or CD8+ T cells sorted from blood, taken in a trial of the OX40 agonist ivuxolimab. This rearrangement joins TRBV29-1 to TRBJ1-2; D gene unclear. CDR3 region: CSVELYGYTF. For the CDR3, the DNA is TGCAGCGTTGAGCTCTATGGCTACACCTTC.